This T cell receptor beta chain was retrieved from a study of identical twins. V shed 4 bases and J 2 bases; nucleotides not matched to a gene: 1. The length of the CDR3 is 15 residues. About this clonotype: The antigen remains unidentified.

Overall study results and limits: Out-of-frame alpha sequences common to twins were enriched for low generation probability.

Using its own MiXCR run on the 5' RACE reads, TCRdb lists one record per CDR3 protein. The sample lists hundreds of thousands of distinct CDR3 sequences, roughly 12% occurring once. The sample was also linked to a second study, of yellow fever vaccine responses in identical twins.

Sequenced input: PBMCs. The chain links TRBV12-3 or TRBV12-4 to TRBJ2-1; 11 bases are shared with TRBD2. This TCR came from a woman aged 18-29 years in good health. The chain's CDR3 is CASSWGLAAYNEQFF. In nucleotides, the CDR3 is TGTGCCAGCAGTTGGGGACTAGCGGCCTACAATGAGCAGTTCTTC.